This is a list of T cell receptor beta chains from one sample in a study of spatial heterogeneity in lung cancer. Via MiXCR, TCRdb re-called the 5' RACE reads, giving one row per CDR3 protein. This sample has about 2,300 distinct CDR3 sequences, with about 13% found just once. Source: lung tumor tissue, taken at surgery. All receptors come from a male donor with early-stage non-small cell lung cancer. CDR3s include the opening cysteine and the closing phenylalanine or tryptophan. The order of the fields is clone size, CDR3 length, J gene, D gene, V gene, CDR3 protein, CDR3 DNA. D genes are given only for firm matches. Clone sizes are given selectively: once, few, many, or a class where the clone is expanded.

.	11	TRBJ1-5	.	TRBV12-5	CASGMGPSQHF	TGTGCTAGTGGCATGGGACCTTCCCAGCATTTT
medium-sized	15	TRBJ2-3	.	TRBV7-2	CASSPGTLLTDTQYF	TGTGCCAGCAGCCCCGGGACACTCCTCACAGATACGCAGTATTTT
medium-sized	14	TRBJ1-2	.	TRBV7-2	CASSLGVGVYGYTF	TGTGCCAGCAGCTTAGGGGTGGGGGTTTATGGCTACACCTTC
medium-sized	14	TRBJ2-4	.	TRBV19	CASREGHPPNIQYF	TGTGCCAGTAGAGAGGGACACCCCCCTAACATTCAGTACTTC
medium-sized	19	TRBJ2-1	.	TRBV18	CASSPPQLGGSRSYNEQFF	TGTGCCAGCTCACCGCCCCAGCTCGGAGGGTCACGCTCCTACAATGAGCAGTTCTTC
medium-sized	16	TRBJ1-1	.	TRBV10-2	CASSESWDPVNTEAFF	TGCGCCAGCAGTGAGTCTTGGGACCCCGTGAACACTGAAGCTTTCTTT
medium-sized	16	TRBJ2-1	TRBD2	TRBV7-6	CASSSLAGASYNEQFF	TGTGCCAGCAGCTCCCTAGCGGGGGCCTCCTACAATGAGCAGTTCTTC
.	13	TRBJ2-5	.	TRBV5-6	CASSLDLRETQYF	TGTGCCAGCAGCTTGGACCTGCGAGAGACCCAGTACTTC
medium-sized	16	TRBJ1-2	.	TRBV10-3	CAIRPAGDLVDYGYTF	TGTGCCATCAGACCGGCAGGGGATTTGGTTGACTATGGCTACACCTTC
medium-sized	12	TRBJ1-1	TRBD1	TRBV20-1	CSARGGRAEAFF	TGCAGTGCCCGAGGGGGCAGGGCTGAAGCTTTCTTT
medium-sized	19	TRBJ2-7	TRBD2	TRBV7-2	CASSPWGPGLAGGSSEQYF	TGTGCCAGCAGCCCATGGGGCCCCGGACTAGCGGGGGGCTCTTCGGAGCAGTACTTC
.	12	TRBJ2-5	.	TRBV2	CASRAGRETQYF	TGTGCCAGCAGAGCTGGTCGGGAGACCCAGTACTTC
.	13	TRBJ2-3	.	TRBV3-1	CASSQDGGDTQYF	TGTGCCAGCAGCCAAGATGGAGGTGATACGCAGTATTTT
medium-sized	13	TRBJ2-4	.	TRBV5-4	CASSLNPGDIQYF	TGTGCCAGCAGCTTGAACCCTGGGGACATTCAGTACTTC
medium-sized	13	TRBJ2-1	.	TRBV12-3/TRBV12-4	CASNPSMGGEQFF	TGTGCCAGCAACCCCTCAATGGGCGGTGAGCAGTTCTTC
many	14	TRBJ1-4	.	TRBV12-3/TRBV12-4	CASSPPPGSKKLFF	TGTGCCAGCAGTCCCCCGCCGGGGTCAAAAAAACTGTTTTTT
many	15	TRBJ2-1	.	TRBV9	CASSVEVQLYNEQFF	TGTGCCAGCAGCGTAGAAGTACAGCTGTACAATGAGCAGTTCTTC
medium-sized	13	TRBJ1-1	.	TRBV29-1	CSVVTGQGTEAFF	TGCAGCGTCGTTACAGGGCAAGGCACTGAAGCTTTCTTT
medium-sized	14	TRBJ2-5	TRBD2	TRBV7-9	CASSLEAGVETQYF	TGTGCCAGCAGCTTGGAGGCGGGAGTCGAGACCCAGTACTTC
.	14	TRBJ1-2	TRBD1	TRBV10-3	CAISGDRGNYGYTF	TGTGCCATCAGTGGGGACAGGGGAAACTATGGCTACACCTTC
.	13	TRBJ1-2	.	TRBV5-1	CASSLGGNYGYTF	TGCGCCAGCAGCCTCGGGGGTAACTATGGCTACACCTTC
medium-sized	15	TRBJ1-1	.	TRBV2	CASSEAPGTNTEAFF	TGTGCCAGCAGTGAAGCGCCAGGGACGAACACTGAAGCTTTCTTT
medium-sized	15	TRBJ2-7	TRBD1	TRBV18	CASSPPGQGPSEQYF	TGTGCCAGCTCACCACCGGGACAGGGGCCTTCCGAGCAGTACTTC
medium-sized	15	TRBJ1-2	.	TRBV7-9	CASSLAPLRGMSYTF	TGTGCCAGCAGCTTAGCCCCCTTGAGGGGAATGAGCTACACCTTC
.	18	TRBJ1-1	TRBD1	TRBV2	CASRATDRGEVGGTEAFF	TGTGCCAGCAGGGCCACTGACAGGGGAGAAGTCGGCGGCACTGAAGCTTTCTTT
many	16	TRBJ2-3	TRBD2	TRBV5-5	CASSSGASGMVDTQYF	TGTGCCAGCAGCTCCGGTGCTAGCGGGATGGTAGATACGCAGTATTTT
medium-sized	14	TRBJ1-4	.	TRBV15	CATSRFRDLEKLFF	TGTGCCACCAGCAGATTCAGGGATTTGGAAAAACTGTTTTTT
few	15	TRBJ2-5	TRBD2	TRBV11-1	CASSPIAGGHETQYF	TGTGCCAGCAGCCCCATAGCGGGGGGGCATGAGACCCAGTACTTC
medium-sized	13	TRBJ1-5	.	TRBV11-1	CASSKSQGQPQHF	TGTGCCAGCAGCAAATCTCAAGGACAGCCCCAGCATTTT
many	16	TRBJ1-5	TRBD1	TRBV15	CATSTYWGQGEQPQHF	TGTGCCACCAGCACCTACTGGGGACAGGGGGAGCAGCCCCAGCATTTT
many	14	TRBJ2-1	.	TRBV6-5	CASRPQDLYNEQFF	TGTGCCAGCAGGCCCCAGGACTTATACAATGAGCAGTTCTTC
many	15	TRBJ2-4	TRBD2	TRBV3-1	CASSLSSGGQNIQYF	TGTGCCAGCAGCCTCTCTAGCGGGGGGCAAAACATTCAGTACTTC
.	14	TRBJ1-2	TRBD1	TRBV27	CASCLSWTGRGYTF	TGTGCCAGCTGTTTATCTTGGACAGGTCGTGGCTACACCTTC
few	15	TRBJ2-3	TRBD1	TRBV11-2	CASSSPGQVADTQYF	TGTGCCAGCAGCTCACCGGGACAGGTAGCAGATACGCAGTATTTT
medium-sized	13	TRBJ1-1	.	TRBV3-1	CASSQVPGTEAFF	TGTGCCAGCAGCCAAGTTCCGGGCACTGAAGCTTTCTTT
medium-sized	16	TRBJ2-2	TRBD1	TRBV5-1	CASSWGTGGIVEELFF	TGCGCCAGCAGCTGGGGGACAGGGGGCATTGTTGAGGAGCTGTTTTTT
.	16	TRBJ2-3	.	TRBV27	CASSLRVGPVVDTQYF	TGTGCCAGCAGCTTGAGGGTCGGACCCGTAGTAGATACGCAGTATTTT
few	15	TRBJ2-7	.	TRBV6-2/TRBV6-3	CASSLSGGGPSGQYF	TGTGCCAGCAGTCTCTCGGGCGGGGGCCCATCGGGGCAGTACTTC
many	17	TRBJ2-6	.	TRBV6-5	CASRLTGSPSGANVLTF	TGTGCCAGCAGGCTAACAGGGAGCCCCTCTGGGGCCAACGTCCTGACTTTC
many	16	TRBJ2-1	TRBD2	TRBV9	CASSDRTSGTGNEQFF	TGTGCCAGCAGCGACCGAACTAGCGGGACTGGAAATGAGCAGTTCTTC
many	15	TRBJ2-5	TRBD2	TRBV14	CASSPPGLVRGTQYF	TGTGCCAGCAGCCCACCGGGACTAGTGAGGGGGACCCAGTACTTC
medium-sized	14	TRBJ1-2	.	TRBV7-9	CASSWAGNNYGYTF	TGTGCCAGCAGCTGGGCAGGGAATAACTATGGCTACACCTTC
few	11	TRBJ2-3	.	TRBV20-1	CSASSTDTQYF	TGCAGTGCTAGCAGCACAGATACGCAGTATTTT
medium-sized	16	TRBJ2-3	.	TRBV18	CASSRGGLEHTDTQYF	TGTGCCAGCTCACGCGGGGGCTTGGAACACACAGATACGCAGTATTTT
few	12	TRBJ1-1	.	TRBV18	CASSLANTEAFF	TGTGCCAGCTCACTGGCGAACACTGAAGCTTTCTTT
medium-sized	17	TRBJ2-1	.	TRBV4-3	CASSQDRPGSYYNEQFF	TGCGCCAGCAGCCAAGATCGGCCGGGATCCTACTACAATGAGCAGTTCTTC
few	15	TRBJ1-6	.	TRBV7-9	CASSLASGGWSPLHF	TGTGCCAGCAGCTTAGCATCGGGGGGGTGGTCACCCCTCCACTTT
.	11	TRBJ1-5	.	TRBV27	CASRGDQPQHF	TGTGCCAGCAGAGGTGATCAGCCCCAGCATTTT
.	14	TRBJ2-1	.	TRBV2	CASSERGSYNEQFF	TGTGCCAGCAGTGAGAGGGGCTCCTACAATGAGCAGTTCTTC
medium-sized	13	TRBJ1-5	.	TRBV19	CASTEYSNQPQHF	TGTGCCAGTACCGAGTATAGCAATCAGCCCCAGCATTTT
.	16	TRBJ2-7	TRBD1	TRBV18	CASSPPGRTGAHEQYF	TGTGCCAGCTCACCACCGGGCCGGACAGGGGCCCACGAGCAGTACTTC
medium-sized	13	TRBJ1-2	.	TRBV29-1	CSVWGRANYGYTF	TGCAGCGTTTGGGGCAGGGCAAACTATGGCTACACCTTC
medium-sized	11	TRBJ2-5	.	TRBV29-1	CSVANGETQYF	TGCAGCGTGGCGAACGGAGAGACCCAGTACTTC